This T cell receptor (beta chain) was sequenced during a study of T cell changes during pregnancy in multiple sclerosis. In this sample, this clone turned up once. Profiling relied on immunoSEQ multiplex PCR, and the TCRdb table lists in-frame clones only, not all of them. The sample has 65,000 to 75,000 clones; approximately 90% are singletons. Germline-derived CDR1 and CDR2 are MNHEY and SMNVEV (reference sequence). The CDR3 consists of 13 residues. Trimming cost V 3 bases and J 0 bases, with 3 bases left between them. This receptor was obtained from a female donor with multiple sclerosis, enrolled in a pregnancy study. The chain joins TRBV27 to TRBJ1-5; no definite D call. The sample consisted of peripheral blood, taken in the second trimester of pregnancy. CDR3 coding DNA: TGTGCCAGCAGTTTCTATAGCAATCAGCCCCAGCATTTT. It encodes CASSFYSNQPQHF.